These 16 T cell receptor beta chains originate from one sample sequenced in a study of shared clonotypes between healthy human individuals. Only in-frame clones appear in the TCRdb table, and some are missing; sequencing was by immunoSEQ multiplex PCR. Among some 2.4 million clones listed, roughly 93% were seen once. Sequenced sample: naive CD4+ T cells from PBMCs. Subset reported: CD45RA+ positively selected. The source of these receptors is a young man in good health. Some clones in this sample may be carry-over from other donors' samples.

This chain's CDR3 is CASSRGFEAFF. The CDR3 DNA reads as TGTGCCAGCAGCCGGGGCTTTGAAGCTTTCTTT. The chain is built from TRBV25-1 and TRBJ1-1; perhaps TRBD1 as D (5 bases). Trimming removed 6 bases at V and 7 bases at J, with 9 bases between. Per the germline V gene, CDR1 is MGHDK and CDR2 is SYGVNS. This CDR3 has 11 residues.

The chain combines TRBV4-2 with TRBJ2-3; D could derive from TRBD1 or TRBD2 (5 bases each). The CDR3 has 15 residues. Trimming shortened V by 5 bases and J by 1 base, and 13 bases separated the two germline ends. Germline loops: CDR1 LGHNA, CDR2 YNFKEQ. CDR3 residues: CASSGRDLGTDTQYF. The CDR3 DNA reads as TGTGCCAGCAGCGGCCGGGACCTCGGCACAGATACGCAGTATTTT.

This chain uses TRBV20-1 with TRBJ2-7, with D uncertain. The CDR3 sequence is 11 residues long. CDR1 DFQATT and CDR2 SNEGSKA come from the germline V gene (reference sequence). Trimming took off 5 bases at V and 3 bases at J, with 8 bases between the two ends. CDR3 sequence reads: CSAGSNYEQYF. The CDR3 nucleotides are TGCAGTGCTGGGTCGAACTACGAGCAGTACTTC.

This clone appeared a single time. The genes are TRBV5-5 and TRBJ2-1, with 9 bases matching TRBD2. There are 15 residues in the CDR3. J gave up 8 bases and V 4 bases, and 10 bases lay outside the gene matches. Germline-derived CDR1 and CDR2 are SGHKS and YYEKEE (reference sequence). The chain's CDR3 is CASSGLAGVRDEQFF. The CDR3 DNA is TGTGCCAGCAGCGGATTAGCGGGAGTAAGAGATGAGCAGTTCTTC. The whole variable domain, filled in from reference TRBV5-5 and TRBJ2-1, reads DAGVTQSPTHLIKTRGQQVTLRCSPISGHKSVSWYQQVLGQGPQFIFQYYEKEERGRGNFPDRFSARQFPNYSSELNVNALLLGDSALYLCASSGLAGVRDEQFFGPGTRLTVL.

V and J are TRBV19 and TRBJ1-4; no clear D. Germline V gives CDR1 LNHDA, CDR2 SQIVND (reference sequence). V was cut by 7 bases and J by 4 bases, with 16 bases left in between. The CDR3 runs 15 residues. CDR3 sequence: CASTSLGGDNEKLFF. The CDR3, as DNA: TGTGCCAGTACTTCTTTGGGCGGAGATAATGAAAAACTGTTTTTT.

This chain connects TRBV2 to TRBJ2-1, with TRBD1 identical over 11 bases. The CDR3 loop spans 14 amino acids. Germline V gives CDR1 SNHLY, CDR2 FYNNEI. V trimming: 8 bases; J trimming: 4 bases; junction bases outside the gene matches: 4. This CDR3 is CASYRDRGYNEQFF. The CDR3, as DNA: TGTGCCAGCTACCGGGACAGGGGGTACAATGAGCAGTTCTTC.

The chain links TRBV15 to TRBJ2-1, with 14 bases matching TRBD2. J was trimmed by 4 bases and V by 3 bases; bases with no gene match: 8. The CDR3 sequence is 18 residues long. CDR1 is LNHNV, CDR2 YYDKDF, per germline (reference sequence). As DNA, the CDR3 is TGTGCCACCAGCAGGGGGACTAGCGGGGGACTTCTTTACAATGAGCAGTTCTTC. Translating gives CATSRGTSGGLLYNEQFF.

The gene calls are TRBV28 and TRBJ1-4; D remains unclear. Trimming cost V 4 bases and J 5 bases, with 11 bases left between them. The CDR3 has 14 residues. CDR1 is MDHEN and CDR2 is SYDVKM in the germline V gene. The DNA for the CDR3 is TGTGCCAGCAGTTCGAGACATTTAAATGAAAAACTGTTTTTT. This gives the protein CASSSRHLNEKLFF.

The chain is built from TRBV7-2 and TRBJ1-4; D might be TRBD1 (5 bases). The CDR3 is 17 amino acids. V gave up 1 base and J gave up 7 bases, with 19 bases separating them. The germline CDR1 and CDR2 sequences are SGHTA and FQGNSA. CDR3 loop: CASSLVAGTIVGEKLFF. The DNA for the CDR3 is TGTGCCAGCAGCTTAGTCGCAGGGACCATTGTAGGTGAAAAACTGTTTTTT. Combining the CDR3 with reference TRBV7-2 and TRBJ1-4 gives the whole variable domain GAGVSQSPSNKVTEKGKDVELRCDPISGHTALYWYRQSLGQGLEFLIYFQGNSAPDKSGLPSDRFSAERTGGSVSTLTIQRTQQEDSAVYLCASSLVAGTIVGEKLFFGSGTQLSVL.

CDR3 region: CASRTLGGSYEQYF. The CDR3 DNA is TGTGCCAGCAGAACCTTGGGGGGCTCCTACGAGCAGTACTTC. The chain joins TRBV6-6 to TRBJ2-7; a weak D match, TRBD2 (6 bases). This CDR3 has 14 residues. V was shortened by 6 bases and J by 0 bases, with 12 bases between the two germline ends. Per germline, CDR1 MNHNY and CDR2 SVGAGI (reference sequence).

The chain is built from TRBV7-2 and TRBJ1-1, with 8 bases fitting TRBD1. The V segment lost 3 bases and the J segment 0 bases; nucleotides outside the gene matches: 6. This CDR3 comprises 16 residues. Germline loops: CDR1 SGHTA, CDR2 FQGNSA. CDR3 protein: CASSFDSGGLNTEAFF. The DNA for the CDR3 is TGTGCCAGCAGCTTCGACTCAGGGGGCCTGAACACTGAAGCTTTCTTT.

This clone was counted a single time. The chain has TRBV5-5 and TRBJ2-7, with D perhaps TRBD2 (5 bases). The germline V and J ends were trimmed by 4 bases and 3 bases, with 17 bases remaining between them. Germline CDR1 reads SGHKS; CDR2 reads YYEKEE (reference sequence). The CDR3 totals 15 residues. The CDR3 bases are TGTGCCAGCAGCCCGGTCCGACTACCCTTCTACGAGCAGTACTTC. Its protein is CASSPVRLPFYEQYF.

This chain links TRBV5-5 with TRBJ1-4; 7 bases fit TRBD1. Trimming removed 3 bases from V and 7 bases from J; junction bases left unmatched: 9. Germline loops: CDR1 SGHKS, CDR2 YYEKEE (reference sequence). CDR3 length: 15 amino acids. This CDR3 is CASSSSQGEGEKLFF. CDR3 nucleotide sequence: TGTGCCAGCAGCTCGAGCCAGGGGGAGGGTGAAAAACTGTTTTTT.

In this sample, this clone turned up once. This sequence joins TRBV6-5 and TRBJ1-1; D possibly corresponds to TRBD1 (6 bases). The V and J ends lost 7 bases and 7 bases respectively, with 16 bases between them. CDR1 MNHEY and CDR2 SVGAGI come from the germline V gene. The CDR3 totals 13 residues. The chain's CDR3 is CASIRGGTGEAFF. CDR3 DNA: TGTGCCAGCATAAGGGGGGGGACTGGTGAAGCTTTCTTT.

A remark on this clone: Other DNA sequences in this specimen translate into the identical CDR3. V is TRBV2 and J is TRBJ2-3; no firm D call. Trimming left V 6 bases short and J 3 bases short, with 7 bases between. Germline CDR1 is SNHLY and CDR2 is FYNNEI. The CDR3 spans 12 residues. This chain's CDR3 is CASSQLTDTQYF. The CDR3 bases are TGTGCCAGCAGCCAACTGACAGATACGCAGTATTTT.

Worth noting for this clone: Other DNA sequences in this specimen translate into the identical CDR3. The chain carries TRBV18 and TRBJ2-1; D unclear. Germline V lookup: CDR1 KGHSH, CDR2 LQKENI. The CDR3 covers 13 residues. V shed 3 bases and J shed 6 bases, with 9 bases lying between them. The CDR3 DNA sequence: TGTGCCAGCTCACCGGATAGGGTCAATGAGCAGTTCTTC. Translated: CASSPDRVNEQFF.